Each of the 12 T cell receptor beta chains below was sequenced from the same sample in a study of blood T cells in healthy people across ages. Next came a second PCR, run for about 6 to 12 cycles, which used a sample-barcoded 5' primer along with a J-beta primer mix. Using its own MiXCR run on the 5' RACE reads, TCRdb lists one record per CDR3 protein. Of over 1,200,000 distinct CDR3 sequences in the sample, approximately 59% were seen once. Sequencing was done on a sample of blood. The receptors come from a man aged 18 to 29 in good health.

The CDR3 reads CASSLKGGVVDEQFF. The CDR3 DNA follows: TGCGCCAGCAGCTTGAAAGGGGGGGTTGTCGATGAGCAGTTCTTC. The chain has TRBV5-1 and TRBJ2-1; D perhaps matches TRBD2 (7 bases). Germline CDR1 is SGHRS and CDR2 is YFSETQ. There are 15 residues in the CDR3. The V and J ends lost 1 base and 8 bases respectively, with 16 bases between them.

V usage is TRBV2 and J usage is TRBJ2-3; D is tentatively TRBD1 or TRBD2 (6 bases each). Germline assignment: CDR1 SNHLY and CDR2 FYNNEI. This CDR3 is 12 amino acids long. The V end lost 6 bases, the J end lost 7 bases, and 11 bases lay between the germline ends. As DNA, the CDR3 is TGTGCCAGCAGGGAGGGGGTGAATACGCAGTATTTT. Translation gives CASREGVNTQYF.

The rearrangement uses TRBV6-1 and TRBJ1-1; D is unresolved. Germline assignment: CDR1 MNHNS and CDR2 SASEGT. V was pared by 10 bases and J by 0 bases, with 12 bases between. The CDR3 runs to 13 residues. As DNA, the CDR3 is TGTGCCACAACAAGGACGATGAACACTGAAGCTTTCTTT. Translation: CATTRTMNTEAFF.

V is TRBV20-1 and J is TRBJ2-1; D is possibly TRBD1 or TRBD2 (5 bases each). Deletions cut 5 bases from V and 6 bases from J, with 17 bases between. Germline assignment: CDR1 DFQATT and CDR2 SNEGSKA (reference sequence). The CDR3 loop spans 14 amino acids. CDR3 loop: CSARDTTVSNEQFF. DNA of the CDR3: TGCAGTGCTCGGGATACGACAGTTTCCAATGAGCAGTTCTTC.

This clonotype was counted once. J is TRBJ2-1 and V is TRBV9, with D possibly TRBD2 on 6 matching bases. Germline CDR1 and CDR2: SGDLS and YYNGEE. V lost 3 bases and J lost 5, with 15 bases in between. The CDR3 has 15 residues. The DNA of the CDR3 is TGTGCCAGCAGCGGACAGAGGAGGGGAAACAATGAGCAGTTCTTC. Translation gives CASSGQRRGNNEQFF.

Concerning this clonotype: The junction departs from the called germline gene at one end, perhaps through a read error. The chain couples TRBV4-3 to TRBJ2-6; D gene uncertain. Germline lookup yields CDR1 LGHNA and CDR2 YSLEER. The CDR3 is 15 amino acids. CDR3 DNA: TGTGCCAGCAGCCAAGCCCGGTCTGGGGCCAACGTCCTGACTTTC. This gives the protein CASSQARSGANVLTF.

CDR3 DNA sequence: TGTGCCAGCAGCTTAGTCCCGGGTAAACTCGACGAGCAGTACTTC. This gives the protein CASSLVPGKLDEQYF. This chain joins TRBV7-2 and TRBJ2-7, with D uncertain. V lost 1 base, J lost 5 bases, and 15 bases lay in between. Germline lookup yields CDR1 SGHTA and CDR2 FQGNSA. This CDR3 contains 15 residues.

The chain employs TRBV20-1 and TRBJ2-1; TRBD2 matches 8 bases. The germline gives CDR1 DFQATT, CDR2 SNEGSKA (reference sequence). The V gene end was trimmed by 3 bases and the J gene end by 1 base; junction bases not matched to a gene: 2. This CDR3 is 14 amino acids long. CDR3 sequence: CSARTSESYNEQFF. DNA of the CDR3: TGCAGTGCTAGGACTAGCGAATCCTACAATGAGCAGTTCTTC.

This chain uses TRBV27 with TRBJ2-1; 9 nucleotides align to TRBD2. Germline assignment: CDR1 MNHEY and CDR2 SMNVEV (reference sequence). V lost 0 bases to trimming and J lost 10 bases; unmatched junction nucleotides: 1. CDR3 length: 13 residues. The CDR3 region is CASSLSLAGEQFF. The CDR3 DNA reads as TGTGCCAGCAGTTTATCCCTAGCGGGAGAGCAGTTCTTC.

The chain is built from TRBV7-2 and TRBJ2-4; D call uncertain. The J call is doubtful: the DNA matches TRBJ2-7 better. Germline V gene lookup returns CDR1 SGHTA and CDR2 FQGNSA. This CDR3 contains 15 residues. The CDR3, as DNA: TGTGCCAGCAGCACCTCCGGCGGCGCATCGGGCGAGCAGTACTTC. It is translated as CASSTSGGASGEQYF.

J is TRBJ1-1 and V is TRBV6-1, with D unclear. Germline assignment: CDR1 MNHNS and CDR2 SASEGT. The CDR3 consists of 10 residues. Trimming pared 10 bases from V and 1 base from J, leaving 4 bases between. The CDR3 sequence: CATWNTEAFF. The CDR3 coding sequence is TGTGCCACCTGGAACACTGAAGCTTTCTTT.

This clonotype was seen only a few times. This rearrangement joins TRBV5-1 to TRBJ2-6, with 8 nucleotides matching TRBD1. This CDR3 has 18 residues. V dropped 0 bases and J dropped 1; count of bases not matched to a gene: 6. Germline V CDR1 and CDR2: SGHRS, YFSETQ. The CDR3 DNA is TGCGCCAGCAGCTTGGCGTCGGACAGGGTTTCTGGGGCCAACGTCCTGACTTTC. This codes for CASSLASDRVSGANVLTF.